The present T cell receptor (beta chain) was sequenced within a study of cytomegalovirus exposure and HLA in healthy donors. This clone was seen a single time. Its target is unknown. Study results and caveats: Available immune exposure information covered CMV serostatus only. Rarity characterized most TCR sequences, yet some public TCRs appeared in many donors.

PCR used 60 Vbeta primers and 13 Jbeta primers. Clones were read by immunoSEQ multiplex PCR, and TCRdb kept only the in-frame ones, dropping some. The data hold about 120,000 clones, with about 83% observed a single time. CDR1 and CDR2 (germline): SQVTM, ANQGSEA. V shed 0 bases and J shed 6 bases, with 21 bases lying between them. This CDR3 comprises 16 residues. The V gene is TRBV29-1, the J gene TRBJ2-7, with D perhaps matching TRBD2 (6 bases). The source is a man aged 25-40 years in good health and CMV-seronegative. The sequenced material came from PBMCs. The chain's CDR3 is CSVEDQGLKGLSEQYF. CDR3 in DNA: TGCAGCGTTGAAGATCAAGGACTAAAAGGTCTTTCCGAGCAGTACTTC.